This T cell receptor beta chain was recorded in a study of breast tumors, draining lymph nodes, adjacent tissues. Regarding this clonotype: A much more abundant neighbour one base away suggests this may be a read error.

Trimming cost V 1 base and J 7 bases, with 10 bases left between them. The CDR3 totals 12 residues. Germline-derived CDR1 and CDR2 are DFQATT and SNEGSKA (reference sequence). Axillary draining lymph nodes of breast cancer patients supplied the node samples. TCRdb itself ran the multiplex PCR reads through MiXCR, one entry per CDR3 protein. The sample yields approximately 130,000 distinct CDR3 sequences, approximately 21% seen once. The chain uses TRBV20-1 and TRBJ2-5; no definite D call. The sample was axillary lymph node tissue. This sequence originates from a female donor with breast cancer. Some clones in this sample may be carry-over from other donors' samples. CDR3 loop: CSARAPPGTQYF. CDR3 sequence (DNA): TGCAGTGCTAGAGCCCCCCCGGGGACCCAGTACTTC.